The clone carrying this TCR beta chain was counted a few times. Its antigen remains unknown. RNA transcripts yielded amplified TCR beta CDR3 regions. Using the HTBI primer set, a first-round RT-PCR was run on the TCR CDR3. Via MiXCR, TCRdb re-called the multiplex PCR reads, giving one row per CDR3 protein. Of a few hundred thousand distinct CDR3 sequences listed, 15% are singletons. Germline V CDR1 and CDR2: MNHNS, SASEGT. The CDR3 loop spans 15 amino acids. The junction had 9 bases not matched to a gene; V was cut back by 6 bases and J by 7 bases. The data derive from a study of T cells in Graves' hyperthyroidism and ophthalmopathy. Study-level points and caveats: A 13 V-J signature model discriminated ophthalmopathy versus stable hyperthyroidism.

Patients between 18 and 65 years old had hyperthyroidism, newly diagnosed and lasting under 2 months. This TCR derives from a woman in her 30s with Graves' hyperthyroidism. Sequences were obtained from blood. The V call is TRBV6-1, the J call TRBJ1-6, with 7 bases matching TRBD1. The CDR3 DNA reads as TGTGCCAGCAGACCGCCGGGACAGCTAAATTCACCCCTCCACTTT. Translation: CASRPPGQLNSPLHF.